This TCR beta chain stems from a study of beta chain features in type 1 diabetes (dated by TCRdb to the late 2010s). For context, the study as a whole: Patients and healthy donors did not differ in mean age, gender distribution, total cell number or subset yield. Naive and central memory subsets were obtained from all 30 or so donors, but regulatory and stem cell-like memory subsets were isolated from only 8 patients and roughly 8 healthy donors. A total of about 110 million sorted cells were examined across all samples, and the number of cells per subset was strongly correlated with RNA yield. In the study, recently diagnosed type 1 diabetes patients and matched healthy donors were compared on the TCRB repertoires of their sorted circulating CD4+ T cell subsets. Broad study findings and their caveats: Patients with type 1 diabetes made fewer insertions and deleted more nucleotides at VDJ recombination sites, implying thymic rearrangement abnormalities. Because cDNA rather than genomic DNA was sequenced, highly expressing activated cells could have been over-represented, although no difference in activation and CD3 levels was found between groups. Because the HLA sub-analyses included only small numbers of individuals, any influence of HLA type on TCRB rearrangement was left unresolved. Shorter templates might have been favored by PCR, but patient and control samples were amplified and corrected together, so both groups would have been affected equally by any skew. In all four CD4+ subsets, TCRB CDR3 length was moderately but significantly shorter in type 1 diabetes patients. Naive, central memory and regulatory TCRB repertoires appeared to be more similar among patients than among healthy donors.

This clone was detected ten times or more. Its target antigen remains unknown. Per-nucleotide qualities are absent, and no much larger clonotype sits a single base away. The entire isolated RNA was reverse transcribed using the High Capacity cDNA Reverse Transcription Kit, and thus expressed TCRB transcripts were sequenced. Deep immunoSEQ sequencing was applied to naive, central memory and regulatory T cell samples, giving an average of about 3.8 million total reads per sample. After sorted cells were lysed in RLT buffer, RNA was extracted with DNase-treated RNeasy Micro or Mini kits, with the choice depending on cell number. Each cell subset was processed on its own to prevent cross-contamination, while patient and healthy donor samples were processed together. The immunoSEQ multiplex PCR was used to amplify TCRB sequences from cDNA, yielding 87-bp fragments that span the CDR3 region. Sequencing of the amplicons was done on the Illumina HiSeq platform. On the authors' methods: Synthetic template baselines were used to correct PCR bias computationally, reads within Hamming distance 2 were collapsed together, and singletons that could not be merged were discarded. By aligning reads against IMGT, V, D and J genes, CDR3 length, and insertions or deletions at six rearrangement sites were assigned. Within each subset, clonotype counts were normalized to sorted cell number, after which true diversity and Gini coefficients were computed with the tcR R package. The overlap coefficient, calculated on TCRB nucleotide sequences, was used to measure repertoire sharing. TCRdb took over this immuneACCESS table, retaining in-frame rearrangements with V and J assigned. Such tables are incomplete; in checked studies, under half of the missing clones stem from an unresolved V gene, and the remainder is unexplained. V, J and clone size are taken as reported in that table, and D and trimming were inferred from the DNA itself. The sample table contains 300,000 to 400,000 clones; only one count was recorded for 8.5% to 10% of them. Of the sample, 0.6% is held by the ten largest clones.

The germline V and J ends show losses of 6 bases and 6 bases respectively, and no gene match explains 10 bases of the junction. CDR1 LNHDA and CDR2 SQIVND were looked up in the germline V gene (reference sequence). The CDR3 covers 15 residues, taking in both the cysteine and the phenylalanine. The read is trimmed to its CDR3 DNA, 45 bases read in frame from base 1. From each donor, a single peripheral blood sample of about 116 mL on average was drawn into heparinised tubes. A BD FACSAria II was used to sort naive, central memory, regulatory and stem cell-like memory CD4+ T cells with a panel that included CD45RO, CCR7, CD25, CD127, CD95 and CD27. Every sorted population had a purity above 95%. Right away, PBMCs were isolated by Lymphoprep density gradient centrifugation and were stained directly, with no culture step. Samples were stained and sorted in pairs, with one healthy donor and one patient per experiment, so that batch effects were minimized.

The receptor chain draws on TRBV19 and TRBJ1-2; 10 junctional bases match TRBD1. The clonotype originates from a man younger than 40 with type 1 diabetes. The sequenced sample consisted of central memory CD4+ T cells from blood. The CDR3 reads CASRRAGTGVDGYTF. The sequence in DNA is TGTGCCAGTAGGAGGGCCGGGACAGGGGTCGATGGCTACACCTTC. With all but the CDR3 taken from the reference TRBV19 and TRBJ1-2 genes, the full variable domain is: DGGITQSPKYLFRKEGQNVTLSCEQNLNHDAMYWYRQDPGQGLRLIYYSQIVNDFQKGDIAEGYSVSREKKESFPLTVTSAQKNPTAFYLCASRRAGTGVDGYTFGSGTRLTVV.